A selection of T cell receptor beta chains follows, all from one sample in a study of blood T cell repertoires in COVID-19. Generated by immunoSEQ multiplex PCR, the TCRdb table keeps only in-frame clones and is missing some. The table lists 25,000 to 30,000 clones, 70% to 90% of them singletons, with 16% in the top ten. Sequences were obtained from peripheral blood. These TCRs come from a human donor in a cohort sampled during active COVID-19. Both conserved end residues are part of each CDR3. D genes are given only for firm matches. The listing skips clone size in some rows; elsewhere it reads once, few, many or a size class.

TRBJ1-2,.,TRBV5-1,.,CASSLREASIQDYGYTF,TGCGCCAGCAGCCTCCGGGAAGCCTCGATTCAGGACTATGGCTACACCTTC
TRBJ1-2,.,TRBV10-1,TRBD1,CASSAGTGFGYTF,TGCGCCAGCAGCGCCGGGACAGGGTTTGGCTACACCTTC
TRBJ1-5,.,TRBV10-2,.,CASSEAGGNQPQHF,TGCGCCAGCAGTGAGGCAGGGGGCAATCAGCCCCAGCATTTT
TRBJ2-7,.,TRBV7-9,.,CASSLDRHEQYF,TGTGCCAGCAGCTTAGACAGACACGAGCAGTACTTC
TRBJ2-7,.,TRBV5-1,.,CASSFTGAQGGQYF,TGCGCCAGCAGCTTTACCGGGGCCCAAGGGGGGCAGTACTTC
TRBJ2-7,.,TRBV11-2,TRBD2,CASSLGSTSGGYNYEQYF,TGTGCCAGCAGCTTAGGCTCGACTAGCGGGGGGTACAACTACGAGCAGTACTTC
TRBJ1-2,.,TRBV29-1,TRBD1,CSVPQGAGYTF,TGCAGCGTACCGCAGGGGGCTGGCTACACCTTC
TRBJ1-1,.,TRBV2,.,CASKTESVGEAFF,TGTGCCAGCAAGACTGAATCGGTAGGTGAAGCTTTCTTT
TRBJ2-5,.,TRBV5-5,TRBD1,CASSGGQGVWETQYF,TGTGCCAGCAGCGGCGGACAGGGGGTGTGGGAGACCCAGTACTTC
TRBJ1-6,.,TRBV6-1,.,CASRELDRLYNSPLHF,TGTGCCAGCAGAGAACTCGACAGATTGTATAATTCACCCCTCCACTTT
TRBJ1-2,.,TRBV15,.,CATSATGSNYGYTF,TGTGCCACCAGCGCTACAGGGTCTAACTATGGCTACACCTTC
TRBJ2-3,.,TRBV5-1,.,CASSFGQSSTDTQYF,TGCGCCAGCAGCTTTGGACAGTCGAGCACAGATACGCAGTATTTT
TRBJ1-5,.,TRBV6-5,TRBD1,CASIRDRSNQPQHF,TGTGCCAGCATTAGGGACAGGTCCAATCAGCCCCAGCATTTT
TRBJ2-7,.,TRBV9,.,CASSPRSSYEQYF,TGTGCCAGCAGCCCCCGTAGCTCCTACGAGCAGTACTTC
TRBJ2-7,few,TRBV6-5,TRBD2,CASSPRLAGAYEQYF,TGTGCCAGCAGTCCTAGACTAGCGGGAGCCTACGAGCAGTACTTC
TRBJ2-7,.,TRBV15,TRBD1,CATSRGPQGVKDEQYF,TGTGCCACCAGCAGAGGTCCCCAGGGGGTGAAAGACGAGCAGTACTTC
TRBJ1-1,.,TRBV10-3,.,CAISELSGNTEAFF,TGTGCCATCAGTGAGCTTTCCGGGAACACTGAAGCTTTCTTT
TRBJ2-1,.,TRBV29-1,.,CSGHSGFDEQFF,TGCAGCGGCCACTCGGGATTCGATGAGCAGTTCTTC
TRBJ2-5,.,TRBV6-6,TRBD2,CASSFSGRGQETQYF,TGTGCCAGCAGTTTTAGCGGGAGGGGACAAGAGACCCAGTACTTC
TRBJ2-1,.,TRBV7-9,TRBD2,CAVLVSGRLNNEQFF,TGTGCCGTACTAGTTAGCGGGAGACTGAACAATGAGCAGTTCTTC
TRBJ2-3,once,TRBV2,TRBD1,CASRALTGFSTDTQYF,TGTGCCAGCAGGGCACTGACAGGGTTTAGCACAGATACGCAGTATTTT
TRBJ2-3,.,TRBV13,TRBD2,CASSLGAGTSASTDTQYF,TGTGCCAGCAGCTTGGGGGCCGGGACTAGCGCCTCCACAGATACGCAGTATTTT
TRBJ2-5,.,TRBV19,TRBD2,CASRRGLAGVETQYF,TGTGCCAGTAGGCGAGGACTAGCGGGAGTGGAGACCCAGTACTTC
TRBJ1-5,.,TRBV11-2,TRBD1,CASSIGQGGQPQHF,TGTGCCAGCAGCATCGGACAGGGCGGCCAGCCCCAGCATTTT
TRBJ2-5,.,TRBV28,TRBD1,CASSLVGQQETQYF,TGTGCCAGCAGTTTAGTGGGACAGCAAGAGACCCAGTACTTC
TRBJ1-6,.,TRBV21-1,.,CASSKEGDRKPNSPLHF,TGTGCCAGCAGCAAAGAGGGAGACAGGAAACCTAATTCACCCCTCCACTTT
TRBJ1-5,.,TRBV2,.,CASSTGSNQPQHF,TGTGCCAGCAGTACAGGGAGCAATCAGCCCCAGCATTTT
TRBJ2-3,.,TRBV5-5,TRBD1,CASSQGKGQGIDTQYF,TGTGCCAGCAGCCAGGGAAAGGGACAGGGGATAGATACGCAGTATTTT
TRBJ2-2,.,TRBV7-6,.,CASSAQGPGELFF,TGTGCCAGCAGCGCCCAGGGGCCCGGGGAGCTGTTTTTT
TRBJ1-5,.,TRBV10-3,TRBD1,CAISVDRDQPQHF,TGTGCCATCAGTGTCGACAGGGATCAGCCCCAGCATTTT
TRBJ2-7,once,TRBV18,TRBD2,CASSPALAGAHEQYF,TGTGCCAGCTCACCAGCTCTAGCGGGAGCCCACGAGCAGTACTTC
TRBJ2-7,.,TRBV11-2,.,CASSLVGDYEQYF,TGTGCCAGCAGCTTAGTCGGGGACTACGAGCAGTACTTC
TRBJ1-2,.,TRBV12-5,.,CASGSNYGYTF,TGTGCTAGTGGCTCGAACTATGGCTACACCTTC
TRBJ2-1,.,TRBV2,.,CASSRGSRGITKHYNEQFF,TGTGCCAGCAGTAGAGGGAGCAGGGGAATCACTAAACACTACAATGAGCAGTTCTTC
TRBJ2-3,.,TRBV7-2,.,CASSLVGLYTDTQYF,TGTGCCAGCAGCTTAGTCGGACTTTACACAGATACGCAGTATTTT
TRBJ1-3,once,TRBV5-5,TRBD1,CASSIRTGERNTIYF,TGTGCCAGCAGCATAAGGACAGGGGAGCGTAACACCATATATTTT
TRBJ1-2,few,TRBV19,TRBD1,CASTMAGTGGYGYTF,TGTGCCAGTACCATGGCTGGGACAGGGGGGTATGGCTACACCTTC
TRBJ2-5,.,TRBV9,.,CASSSGGSPSQETQYF,TGTGCCAGCAGCAGTGGTGGCAGTCCCTCCCAAGAGACCCAGTACTTC
TRBJ1-6,.,TRBV5-6,TRBD1,CASRQHRGPSYNSPLHF,TGTGCCAGCAGACAACACAGGGGGCCTTCCTATAATTCACCCCTCCACTTT
TRBJ2-3,.,TRBV18,TRBD1,CASSPSKGQRPITSSADTQYF,TGTGCCAGCTCACCATCGAAGGGACAGAGGCCTATCACTTCAAGTGCAGATACGCAGTATTTT
TRBJ2-1,.,TRBV11-3,.,CASSLGHSSYNEQFF,TGTGCCAGCAGCTTAGGACACTCCTCCTACAATGAGCAGTTCTTC
TRBJ2-3,.,TRBV6-5,TRBD1,CASLSGGQGSDTQYF,TGTGCCAGCTTAAGTGGAGGACAGGGGTCAGATACGCAGTATTTT
TRBJ2-7,.,TRBV29-1,.,CSVATQDWYSYEQYF,TGCAGCGTTGCAACCCAGGACTGGTACTCCTACGAGCAGTACTTC
TRBJ1-1,.,TRBV6-5,.,CASGGQRGTEAFF,TGTGCCAGCGGGGGACAAAGGGGCACTGAAGCTTTCTTT
TRBJ2-5,.,TRBV7-8,TRBD1,CASSARGLGMRRETQYF,TGTGCCAGCAGCGCGAGGGGGCTAGGGATGAGGAGAGAGACCCAGTACTTC
TRBJ2-5,.,TRBV10-3,TRBD1,CATGGQGALETQYF,TGTGCCACCGGGGGACAGGGGGCGTTGGAGACCCAGTACTTC
TRBJ1-1,.,TRBV5-4,.,CASSLAGGMMTEAFF,TGTGCCAGCAGCTTGGCTGGGGGGATGATGACTGAAGCTTTCTTT
TRBJ2-5,.,TRBV5-6,.,CASSLGSRGETQYF,TGTGCCAGCAGCCTAGGGTCTCGCGGGGAGACCCAGTACTTC
TRBJ1-1,.,TRBV10-1,.,CASSESVWSGAFF,TGCGCCAGCAGTGAGTCGGTGTGGAGCGGTGCTTTCTTT
TRBJ2-5,once,TRBV2,.,CASRPETGLGETQYF,TGTGCCAGCAGACCCGAGACAGGTCTCGGCGAGACCCAGTACTTC
TRBJ1-1,.,TRBV19,TRBD1,CASRDRGVTEAFF,TGTGCCAGTAGGGACAGGGGTGTCACTGAAGCTTTCTTT
TRBJ2-3,.,TRBV6-6,TRBD2,CASSSKRGGRTDTQYF,TGTGCCAGCAGTTCCAAGCGCGGGGGGCGCACAGATACGCAGTATTTT